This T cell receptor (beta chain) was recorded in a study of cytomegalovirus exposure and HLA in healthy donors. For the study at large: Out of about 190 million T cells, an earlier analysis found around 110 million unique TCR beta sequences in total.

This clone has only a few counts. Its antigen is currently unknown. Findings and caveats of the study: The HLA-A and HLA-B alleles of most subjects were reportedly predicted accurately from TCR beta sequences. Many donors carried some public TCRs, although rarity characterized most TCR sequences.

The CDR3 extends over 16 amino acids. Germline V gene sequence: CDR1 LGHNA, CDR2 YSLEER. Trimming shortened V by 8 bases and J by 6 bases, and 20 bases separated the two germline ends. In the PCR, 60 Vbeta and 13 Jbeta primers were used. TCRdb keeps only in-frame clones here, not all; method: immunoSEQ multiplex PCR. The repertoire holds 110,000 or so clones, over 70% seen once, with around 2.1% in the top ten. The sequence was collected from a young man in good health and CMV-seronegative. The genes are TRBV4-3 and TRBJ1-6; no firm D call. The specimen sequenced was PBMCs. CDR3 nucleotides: TGCGCCAGCGGCCTGTCGGGTGGCCTCCTTAATTCACCCCTCCACTTT. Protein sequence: CASGLSGGLLNSPLHF.